These T cell receptor beta chains were read from a single sample in a study of blood T cell repertoires in COVID-19. TCRdb's copy holds only in-frame clones and misses some; the assay was immunoSEQ multiplex PCR. This sample carries about 120,000 clones, 85% to 90% of them seen once, and the ten largest clones take less than 30%. Source material: peripheral blood. These receptors came from an older man with active or convalescent COVID-19. Each CDR3 is given with its conserved first and last residue. A D gene is named only where the DNA matches it firmly. For some rows the clone size is stated as once, few or many, or as a class when expanded; others skip it.

>TRBV28|.|TRBJ1-4|15|.
CASSQGGGTNEKLFF
TGTGCCAGCAGTCAAGGGGGGGGGACTAATGAAAAACTGTTTTTT
>TRBV6-5|.|TRBJ2-2|12|.
CASSYESGELFF
TGTGCCAGCAGTTACGAGTCCGGGGAGCTGTTTTTT
>TRBV19|TRBD2|TRBJ2-1|16|.
CASSIAKTSGGDEQFF
TGTGCCAGTAGTATAGCGAAGACTAGCGGGGGGGATGAGCAGTTCTTC
>TRBV11-2|TRBD2|TRBJ2-1|15|.
CASSLGREGVTEQFF
TGTGCCAGCAGCTTAGGGCGGGAGGGGGTGACTGAGCAGTTCTTC
>TRBV27|.|TRBJ2-5|13|.
CASSLGGAQTQYF
TGTGCCAGCAGTTTAGGGGGGGCGCAAACTCAGTACTTC
>TRBV9|TRBD2|TRBJ2-3|18|.
CASSVGTSGSSGTDTQYF
TGTGCCAGCAGCGTAGGGACTAGCGGGAGTTCGGGCACAGATACGCAGTATTTT
>TRBV5-4|TRBD1|TRBJ1-2|13|.
CASSARGPNGYTF
TGTGCCAGCAGCGCCAGGGGGCCTAATGGCTACACCTTC
>TRBV30|.|TRBJ2-2|16|few
CAWSTGSGLSTGELFF
TGTGCCTGGAGCACAGGTTCAGGGCTGTCCACCGGGGAGCTGTTTTTT
>TRBV28|TRBD2|TRBJ2-3|16|.
CASSLLLAGGPDTQYF
TGTGCCAGCAGTCTACTACTAGCGGGAGGCCCAGATACGCAGTATTTT
>TRBV27|.|TRBJ1-2|14|.
CASTKIGQNYGYTF
TGTGCCAGCACCAAAATTGGGCAGAACTATGGCTACACCTTC
>TRBV30|.|TRBJ1-1|10|.
CAWSRLASFF
TGTGCCTGGAGTCGACTTGCGTCTTTCTTT
>TRBV30|.|TRBJ2-7|13|.
CAWSVRRDYEQYF
TGTGCCTGGAGTGTACGTCGGGACTACGAGCAGTACTTC
>TRBV11-2|TRBD1|TRBJ2-7|14|.
CASSLVGQGTEQYF
TGTGCCAGCAGCTTAGTGGGACAGGGTACCGAGCAGTACTTC